These 28 T cell receptor beta chains came from one sample sequenced in a study of T cells in localized non-small cell lung cancer. Using immunoSEQ multiplex PCR, the repertoire was profiled, and TCRdb retains in-frame clones only, with some absent. Among some 80,000 clones, about 83% were seen once, and the ten largest hold approximately 2.8%. This sample comprised peripheral blood, obtained before any cancer treatment. All receptors derive from a man aged 40-75 years with stage I lung adenocarcinoma.

The chain carries TRBV7-2 and TRBJ1-4; D not certain. V lost 1 base to trimming and J lost 5 bases, with 11 bases between them. The CDR3 spans 15 residues. CDR1 and CDR2 (germline): SGHTA, FQGNSA. The CDR3 sequence: CASSLEGRRNEKLFF. CDR3 bases: TGTGCCAGCAGCTTAGAGGGCAGACGAAATGAAAAACTGTTTTTT.

This sequence joins TRBV28 and TRBJ1-4; 8 bases map to TRBD1. CDR1 and CDR2 (germline): MDHEN, SYDVKM. The CDR3 runs to 17 residues. V trimming: 6 bases; J trimming: 0 bases; junction bases outside the gene matches: 9. The CDR3 DNA sequence: TGTGCCAGCAGGGCAGGACAGGGAAAACCAACTAATGAAAAACTGTTTTTT. The encoded protein is CASRAGQGKPTNEKLFF.

The chain combines TRBV7-2 with TRBJ1-2, with D perhaps TRBD1 (6 bases). The CDR3 is 15 amino acids. V lost 5 bases and J 0 bases, leaving 13 bases between the germline ends. Germline CDR1 reads SGHTA; CDR2 reads FQGNSA. CDR3 in DNA: TGTGCCAGCAGCACACAGGGAGGACCTAACTATGGCTACACCTTC. This gives the protein CASSTQGGPNYGYTF.

The rearrangement uses TRBV15 and TRBJ1-2; D may be TRBD1 (5 bases). CDR1 and CDR2 from the germline V gene are LNHNV and YYDKDF (reference sequence). This CDR3 has 15 residues. Trimming pared 0 bases from V and 6 bases from J, leaving 14 bases between. CDR3 in amino acids: CATSRDPVSGHGYTF. Here the CDR3 DNA reads TGTGCCACCAGCAGAGATCCGGTATCGGGACATGGCTACACCTTC.

The chain joins TRBV29-1 to TRBJ2-1; D is ambiguous. Looked up from germline, CDR1 is SQVTM and CDR2 is ANQGSEA. The CDR3 runs to 10 residues. V lost 7 bases and J lost 9, with 10 bases in between. The CDR3 sequence: CSAHLGEQFF. CDR3 DNA sequence: TGCAGCGCCCACTTGGGTGAGCAGTTCTTC.

The rearrangement joins TRBV27 to TRBJ2-7; 7 nucleotides match TRBD2. Trimming removed 6 bases from V and 5 bases from J; junction bases left unmatched: 13. The CDR3 extends over 15 amino acids. CDR1 is MNHEY and CDR2 is SMNVEV in the germline V gene (reference sequence). The CDR3 DNA is TGTGCCAGCAGCCCCTTATCGGGAGGAGTAAACGAGCAGTACTTC. This encodes CASSPLSGGVNEQYF.

The V and J genes are TRBV5-4 and TRBJ2-7; 10 positions agree with TRBD1. The J segment lost 8 bases and the V segment lost 2 bases, leaving 4 bases of the junction unmatched. Germline V CDR1 and CDR2: SGHNT, YYREEE (reference sequence). This CDR3 is built from 13 residues. The CDR3: CASSLGQGDKQYF. CDR3 DNA sequence: TGTGCCAGCAGCTTAGGACAGGGGGACAAGCAGTACTTC.

The chain couples TRBV27 to TRBJ2-1; 8 bases align to TRBD2. CDR3 length equals 13 residues. The V gene's germline CDR1 is MNHEY and CDR2 SMNVEV (reference sequence). Losses at the gene ends were 5 bases for V and 8 bases for J; bases not matched to a gene: 5. CDR3 in amino acids: CASSPIGGDEQFF. CDR3 DNA sequence: TGTGCCAGCAGTCCCATCGGGGGGGATGAGCAGTTCTTC.

The chain links TRBV7-8 to TRBJ2-6; D is unresolved. The CDR3 sequence is 12 residues long. The germline CDR1 and CDR2 sequences are SGHVS and FQNEAQ. The V end was cut by 6 bases, the J end by 6 bases, with 6 bases between. The CDR3 bases are TGTGCCAGCAGGGCGACGGCCAACGTCCTGACTTTC. It translates to CASRATANVLTF.

The rearrangement links TRBV5-3 to TRBJ2-1; D perhaps matches TRBD1 (7 bases). TRBV5-3 is an ORF, with its function uncertain. V lost 1 base and J 5 bases, leaving 19 bases between the germline ends. The CDR3 length is 17 residues. The CDR3 loop is CARSLQGGQERNNEQFF. CDR3 DNA sequence: TGTGCCAGAAGCTTGCAGGGAGGACAGGAACGGAACAATGAGCAGTTCTTC.

This rearrangement joins TRBV2 to TRBJ2-7, with 10 bases fitting TRBD1. V shed 5 bases and J 4 bases; nucleotides not matched to a gene: 5. The germline CDR1 and CDR2 sequences are SNHLY and FYNNEI. This CDR3 contains 14 residues. The CDR3 nucleotides read TGTGCCAGCAGTCCCGGGACAGGGGTATACGAGCAGTACTTC. Encoded protein: CASSPGTGVYEQYF.

CDR3 residues: CASSLTLLVGSGNTIYF. DNA of the CDR3: TGTGCCAGCAGCTTAACATTATTGGTGGGATCTGGAAACACCATATATTTT. This rearrangement joins TRBV5-5 to TRBJ1-3; no definite D call. Germline V lookup: CDR1 SGHKS, CDR2 YYEKEE (reference sequence). The CDR3 totals 17 residues. The V gene lost 2 bases and the J gene lost 1 base, with 16 bases spanning the gap.

The gene calls are TRBV28 and TRBJ1-4; 9 bases agree with TRBD1. V lost 7 bases, J lost 7 bases, and 7 bases stayed unmatched. The V gene's germline CDR1 is MDHEN and CDR2 SYDVKM. The CDR3 loop spans 14 amino acids. The CDR3, as DNA: TGTGCCAGCACTCCGGGACAGGGAACTGAAAAACTGTTTTTT. Translating gives CASTPGQGTEKLFF.

The chain uses TRBV7-2 and TRBJ2-2; tentative D call: TRBD1 (6 bases). V lost 5 bases and J lost 8, with 9 bases in between. This CDR3 is built from 12 residues. Looked up from germline, CDR1 is SGHTA and CDR2 is FQGNSA. The CDR3, as DNA: TGTGCCAGCAGCCACAGGGAGGGGGAGCTGTTTTTT. This gives the protein CASSHREGELFF.

CDR3 nucleotides: TGTGCCAGCTGTACGACGGGTCGAGAGACCCAGTACTTC. This sequence encodes CASCTTGRETQYF. The rearrangement uses TRBV28 and TRBJ2-5; no clear D. This CDR3 has 13 residues. Trimming pared 8 bases from V and 4 bases from J, leaving 14 bases between. Germline V CDR1 and CDR2: MDHEN, SYDVKM.

The V gene is TRBV7-9, the J gene TRBJ2-7; TRBD1 might be the D (6 bases). The CDR3 runs to 16 residues. Per germline, CDR1 SEHNR and CDR2 FQNEAQ (reference sequence). V was cut by 2 bases and J by 1 base, with 15 bases left in between. Here the CDR3 reads CASSLLGGYTSYEQYF. The CDR3 nucleotides read TGTGCCAGCAGCTTATTAGGGGGTTATACTTCCTACGAGCAGTACTTC.

V is TRBV18 and J is TRBJ2-7; D is perhaps TRBD1 (5 bases). CDR1 is KGHSH, CDR2 LQKENI, per germline. The germline V and J ends were trimmed by 3 bases and 2 bases, with 11 bases remaining between them. The CDR3 length is 14 residues. The CDR3 spells CASSPKDIPYEQYF. As DNA, the CDR3 is TGTGCCAGCTCACCGAAGGACATTCCCTACGAGCAGTACTTC. The full variable domain, completed using reference TRBV18 and TRBJ2-7, is NAGVMQNPRHLVRRRGQEARLRCSPMKGHSHVYWYRQLPEEGLKFMVYLQKENIIDESGMPKERFSAEFPKEGPSILRIQQVVRGDSAAYFCASSPKDIPYEQYFGPGTRLTVT.

This chain links TRBV30 with TRBJ1-1; TRBD1 aligns across 9 bases. CDR3 length: 17 residues. V lost 3 bases to trimming and J lost 6 bases; unmatched junction nucleotides: 17. Germline CDR1 GTSNPN, CDR2 SVGIG (reference sequence). The CDR3 is CAWRRDRVALGLSEAFF. The CDR3 DNA follows: TGTGCCTGGAGACGGGACAGGGTCGCTTTAGGGCTTTCTGAAGCTTTCTTT.

The genes are TRBV5-1 and TRBJ1-1; a weak D match, TRBD1 (5 bases). Between the trimmed V and J ends, which lost 0 bases and 5 bases, there was a span of 17 bases. The CDR3 loop spans 16 amino acids. The germline V gene has CDR1 SGHRS and CDR2 YFSETQ. The CDR3 protein is CASSLVSLGEFTEAFF. In DNA, the CDR3 is TGCGCCAGCAGCTTGGTTTCTCTGGGGGAGTTTACTGAAGCTTTCTTT.

The chain recombines TRBV30 with TRBJ1-1; a weak D match, TRBD1 (6 bases). The germline V and J ends were trimmed by 3 bases and 1 base, with 15 bases remaining between them. The CDR3 is 15 residues long. Germline CDR1 and CDR2: GTSNPN and SVGIG (reference sequence). CDR3 DNA: TGTGCCTGGAGAACAGGGATAATGGGGAACACTGAAGCTTTCTTT. Protein: CAWRTGIMGNTEAFF. The full variable domain, rest sourced from reference TRBV30 and TRBJ1-1, is SQTIHQWPATLVQPVGSPLSLECTVEGTSNPNLYWYRQAAGRGLQLLFYSVGIGQISSEVPQNLSASRPQDRQFILSSKKLLLSDSGFYLCAWRTGIMGNTEAFFGQGTRLTVV.

The chain is built from TRBV27 and TRBJ2-5; no firm D call. Deletions cut 5 bases from V and 3 bases from J, with 13 bases between. Looked up from germline, CDR1 is MNHEY and CDR2 is SMNVEV (reference sequence). The CDR3 loop spans 14 amino acids. The CDR3, as DNA: TGTGCCAGCAGTCCTATGGGTGGGGAAGAGACCCAGTACTTC. This encodes CASSPMGGEETQYF.

The rearrangement joins TRBV19 to TRBJ1-5, with a weak D call TRBD1 (6 bases). CDR1 is LNHDA and CDR2 is SQIVND in the germline V gene (reference sequence). V was clipped by 9 bases and J by 4 bases, with 22 bases between them. The CDR3 covers 16 residues. This CDR3 reads CASNLPGGATNQPQHF. For the CDR3, the DNA is TGTGCCAGCAACCTCCCGGGGGGGGCGACGAATCAGCCCCAGCATTTT.

This clone has only a few counts. This chain uses TRBV19 with TRBJ1-1, with 9 bases fitting TRBD1. CDR3 length equals 12 residues. The germline V gene encodes CDR1 LNHDA and CDR2 SQIVND (reference sequence). The V and J ends lost 4 bases and 8 bases, in that order; junction bases with no gene match: 2. As DNA, the CDR3 is TGTGCCAGTAGTAGGGGGACAGGGGAAGCTTTCTTT. It translates to CASSRGTGEAFF.

The chain couples TRBV6-5 to TRBJ1-4, with a weak D call TRBD1 (5 bases). This CDR3 has 12 amino acids. Trimming stripped 6 bases from V and 8 bases from J, with 10 bases between. The germline CDR1 and CDR2 sequences are MNHEY and SVGAGI. This CDR3 is CASRQGTEKLFF. CDR3 in DNA: TGTGCCAGCAGGCAGGGTACAGAAAAACTGTTTTTT.

This chain uses TRBV5-4 with TRBJ1-2; D gene unclear. The CDR3 has 13 residues. Between the trimmed V and J ends, which lost 4 bases and 2 bases, there was a span of 9 bases. Per germline, CDR1 SGHNT and CDR2 YYREEE (reference sequence). The CDR3 reads CASSLNTNYGYTF. DNA for the CDR3: TGTGCCAGCAGCCTAAACACGAACTATGGCTACACCTTC.

This clone has just a few counts. V is TRBV19 and J is TRBJ1-5; possibly TRBD1 for D (5 bases). CDR1 is LNHDA and CDR2 is SQIVND in the germline V gene (reference sequence). V was pared by 5 bases and J by 6 bases, with 17 bases between. The CDR3 covers 15 residues. The CDR3 region is CASSVQTQGAQPQHF. As DNA, the CDR3 is TGTGCCAGTAGTGTTCAAACCCAGGGAGCTCAGCCCCAGCATTTT.

The chain uses TRBV19 and TRBJ2-3, with 9 nucleotides matching TRBD1. This CDR3 has 17 amino acids. Germline CDR1 and CDR2: LNHDA and SQIVND (reference sequence). V lost 5 bases, J lost 4 bases, and 13 bases stayed unmatched. CDR3 protein: CASSLSGPGQGSDTQYF. The CDR3 bases are TGTGCCAGTAGTCTCTCCGGCCCGGGACAGGGATCAGATACGCAGTATTTT.

Details on this clone: Compared with germline, one end of the junction differs, possibly owing to a read error. The rearrangement uses TRBV6-6 and TRBJ2-5; TRBD1 matches 7 bases. The CDR3 runs to 15 residues. CDR1 MNHNY and CDR2 SVGAGI come from the germline V gene (reference sequence). CDR3 nucleotide sequence: TGTGCCAGCAGTCCCGGGACAGTAGGCCAAGGGACCCAGTACTTC. It specifies CASSPGTVGQGTQYF.